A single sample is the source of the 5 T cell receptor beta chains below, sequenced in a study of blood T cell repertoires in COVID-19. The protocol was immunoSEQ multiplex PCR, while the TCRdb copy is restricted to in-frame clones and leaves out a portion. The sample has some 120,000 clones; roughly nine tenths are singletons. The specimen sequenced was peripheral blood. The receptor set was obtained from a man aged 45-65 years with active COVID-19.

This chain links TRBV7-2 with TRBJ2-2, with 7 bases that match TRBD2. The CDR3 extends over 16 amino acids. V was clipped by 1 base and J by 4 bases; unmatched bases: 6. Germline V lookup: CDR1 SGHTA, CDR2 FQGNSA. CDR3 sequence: CASSLVPSGGTGELFF. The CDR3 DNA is TGTGCCAGCAGCTTAGTTCCTTCGGGGGGCACCGGGGAGCTGTTTTTT.

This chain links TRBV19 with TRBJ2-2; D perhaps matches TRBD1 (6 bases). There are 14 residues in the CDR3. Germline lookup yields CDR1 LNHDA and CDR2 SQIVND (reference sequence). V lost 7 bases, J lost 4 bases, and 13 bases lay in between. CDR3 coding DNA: TGTGCCAGTATGCCGGGACACACCACCGGGGAGCTGTTTTTT. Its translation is CASMPGHTTGELFF.

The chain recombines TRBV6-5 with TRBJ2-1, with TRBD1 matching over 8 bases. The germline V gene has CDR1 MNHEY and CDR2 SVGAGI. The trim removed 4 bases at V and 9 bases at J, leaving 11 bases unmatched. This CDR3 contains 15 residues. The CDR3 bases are TGTGCCAGCAGTTCAGGACAGGGTTGGAACAGTGAGCAGTTCTTC. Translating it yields CASSSGQGWNSEQFF.

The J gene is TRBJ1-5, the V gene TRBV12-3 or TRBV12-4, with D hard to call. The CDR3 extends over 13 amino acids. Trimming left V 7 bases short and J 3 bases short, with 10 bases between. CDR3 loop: CASNSGYNQPQHF. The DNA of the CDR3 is TGTGCCAGCAATTCGGGGTACAATCAGCCCCAGCATTTT.

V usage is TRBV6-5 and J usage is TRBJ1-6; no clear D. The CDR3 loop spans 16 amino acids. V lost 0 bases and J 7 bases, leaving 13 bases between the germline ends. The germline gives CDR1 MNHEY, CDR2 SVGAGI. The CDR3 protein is CASSYSRESKNSPLHF. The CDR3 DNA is TGTGCCAGCAGTTACTCTAGGGAGAGTAAGAATTCACCCCTCCACTTT.